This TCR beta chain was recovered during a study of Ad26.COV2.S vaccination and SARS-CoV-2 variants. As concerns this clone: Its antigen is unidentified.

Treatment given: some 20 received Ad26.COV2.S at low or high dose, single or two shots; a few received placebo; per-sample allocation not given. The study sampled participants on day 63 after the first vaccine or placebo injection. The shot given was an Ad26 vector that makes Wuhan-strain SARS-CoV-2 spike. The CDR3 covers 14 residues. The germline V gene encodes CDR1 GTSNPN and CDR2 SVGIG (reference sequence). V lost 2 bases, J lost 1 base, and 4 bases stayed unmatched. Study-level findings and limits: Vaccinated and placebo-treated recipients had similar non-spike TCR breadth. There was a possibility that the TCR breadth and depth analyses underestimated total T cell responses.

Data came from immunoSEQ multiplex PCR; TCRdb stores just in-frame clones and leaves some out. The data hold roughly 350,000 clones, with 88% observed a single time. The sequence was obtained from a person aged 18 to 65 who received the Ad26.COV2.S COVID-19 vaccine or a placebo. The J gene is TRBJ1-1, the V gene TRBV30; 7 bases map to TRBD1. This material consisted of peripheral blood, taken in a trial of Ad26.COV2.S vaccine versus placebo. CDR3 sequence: CAWSPRDRNTEAFF. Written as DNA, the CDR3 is TGTGCCTGGAGTCCCCGGGACAGGAACACTGAAGCTTTCTTT.